The 8 T cell receptor beta chains below all came from one sample that was sequenced in a study of blood T cell repertoires in COVID-19. Profiled with immunoSEQ multiplex PCR; TCRdb holds only in-frame clones, not every one. The sample has approximately 230,000 clones, around 80% seen once. Sequenced sample: PBMCs or T cells enriched from blood (not recorded which). The receptors come from a man aged 40-49 years who had recovered from COVID-19.

This clone was recorded once. This rearrangement joins TRBV7-6 to TRBJ2-5, with TRBD1 identical over 9 bases. V lost 5 bases to trimming and J lost 6 bases; unmatched junction nucleotides: 13. The CDR3 sequence is 16 residues long. CDR1 is SGHVS, CDR2 FNYEAQ, per germline. The CDR3 DNA reads as TGTGCCAGCAGCAGTCTCCGGGACAGGGCTTTGCAGACCCAGTACTTC. As protein: CASSSLRDRALQTQYF.

The V call is TRBV18, the J call TRBJ1-5; tentative D call: TRBD1 (6 bases). V was shortened by 2 bases and J by 7 bases, with 15 bases between the two germline ends. The germline V gene has CDR1 KGHSH and CDR2 LQKENI. This CDR3 region has 15 residues. CDR3: CASSPTRGGSQPQHF. The CDR3 nucleotides read TGTGCCAGCTCACCAACGCGGGGGGGCTCGCAGCCCCAGCATTTT.

This clone was seen a single time. CDR3 sequence reads: CASSRRASGNTGELFF. CDR3 coding DNA: TGTGCCAGCTCCCGTCGGGCTAGCGGAAACACCGGGGAGCTGTTTTTT. The chain carries TRBV9 and TRBJ2-2, with TRBD2 matching over 7 bases. CDR3 length: 16 amino acids. J gave up 2 bases and V 7 bases, and 11 bases lay outside the gene matches. CDR1 and CDR2 (germline): SGDLS, YYNGEE.

This clone was seen only once. The rearrangement joins TRBV4-1 to TRBJ2-1, with 10 nucleotides matching TRBD2. V shed 4 bases, J shed 0 bases, and the junction held 6 bases outside the gene matches. Germline CDR1 and CDR2: MGHRA and YSYEKL. The CDR3 is made up of 17 amino acids. The CDR3 loop reads CASSPVQRGGSYNEQFF. CDR3 coding DNA: TGCGCCAGCAGCCCTGTCCAGCGGGGGGGCTCCTACAATGAGCAGTTCTTC.

This CDR3 is CASSLVVAPGNEQFF. The CDR3 nucleotides read TGCGCCAGCAGCTTGGTGGTAGCGCCCGGCAATGAGCAGTTCTTC. The chain links TRBV5-1 to TRBJ2-1; D perhaps matches TRBD2 (5 bases). V was shortened by 0 bases and J by 6 bases, with 13 bases between the two germline ends. Germline values: CDR1 SGHRS, CDR2 YFSETQ. CDR3 length equals 15 residues.

The chain has TRBV5-6 and TRBJ2-3, with TRBD2 matching 11 bases. The junction had 6 bases not matched to a gene; V was cut back by 4 bases and J by 2 bases. CDR3 size: 16 residues. Germline values: CDR1 SGHDT, CDR2 YYEEEE. In nucleotides, the CDR3 is TGTGCCAGCAGCGGGCTAGCGGGGGGATTCACAGATACGCAGTATTTT. Translated, it gives CASSGLAGGFTDTQYF.

This chain connects TRBV30 to TRBJ2-2; a weak D match, TRBD2 (7 bases). Trimming removed 1 base at V and 6 bases at J, with 12 bases between. CDR3 size: 14 residues. Germline V gene lookup returns CDR1 GTSNPN and CDR2 SVGIG (reference sequence). The CDR3 region is CAWSGGGAAGELFF. The CDR3 nucleotides read TGTGCCTGGAGTGGGGGGGGCGCGGCCGGGGAGCTGTTTTTT.

This clone was picked up one time. V gene TRBV28 combines with J gene TRBJ1-2; 7 bases are a match to TRBD1. This CDR3 has 15 residues. CDR1 is MDHEN and CDR2 is SYDVKM in the germline V gene. The V gene end was trimmed by 6 bases and the J gene end by 4 bases; junction bases not matched to a gene: 11. The CDR3 is CASSPSPGDSYGYTF. In DNA, the CDR3 is TGTGCCAGCAGCCCCTCACCTGGGGACAGCTATGGCTACACCTTC.